The T cell receptor beta chain under discussion was sequenced for a study of vaccination and CD4 T cells after COVID-19. Study-wide context: Timing of post-vaccine sample collection was a median about 76 days after dose two, with a range of 14 to 241. Stimulation of cells relied on overlapping spike peptides derived from SARS-CoV-2, HCoV-NL63, HCoV-OC43 and HCoV-229E. Study-wide results and limits: It was found that, in convalescent patients, 304 of 307 vaccine-specific clones were spike mono-reactive.

An Oncomine TCR Beta short-read assay was used to sequence the DNA from cultured CD4+ T cells. Via MiXCR, TCRdb re-called the PCR reads, giving one row per CDR3 protein. This table holds 24,000 or so distinct CDR3 sequences, under 65% found once. As for this clonotype: Its antigen is not identified.

This CDR3 comprises 15 residues. With V trimmed by 0 bases and J by 7 bases, 6 bases remained unmatched. Germline V CDR1 and CDR2: SGHTA, FQGNSA. Treatment here: approximately 9-day PBMC culture with coronavirus spike peptide pools or control peptides (ViraFEST assay). ViraFEST grew antigen-specific T cells using peptide pools, then sequenced TCRs. V and J are TRBV7-2 and TRBJ1-2, with TRBD1 matching over 9 bases. The sequenced sample was CD4+ T cells from blood, cultured in vitro. This TCR derives from a human donor who had recovered from COVID-19. CDR3 in DNA: TGTGCCAGCAGCTTAGCGCGTGGGACAGGGTTTGGCTACACCTTC. Protein: CASSLARGTGFGYTF.